This entry lists 14 T cell receptor beta chains sequenced from one sample in a study of shared T cell receptors in the human thymus (dated by TCRdb to the early 2020s). The library was made by the immunoSEQ multiplex PCR assay. TCRdb mirrors the immuneACCESS table, restricted to in-frame sequences. Some clones are absent from its copies; in checked studies, under half trace to an unresolved V gene, and the reason for the others is unknown. For this sample the table gives some 660,000 clones, of which approximately 89% were detected only once. The ten biggest clones cover 0.0094% of the sample. The same data also went into a second study, on human thymus T cells.

The sample taken for sequencing was thymocytes. These receptors originate from a boy younger than two with a congenital heart defect. Donor details come from another sample of the same person, matched by shared clones.

CDR3 coding DNA: TGTGCCAGCAGCGATTCCGGGACTAATTCCTACGAGCAGTACTTC. Amino acid sequence: CASSDSGTNSYEQYF. The rearrangement links TRBV7-9 to TRBJ2-7; 7 bases agree with TRBD2. The CDR3 totals 15 residues. Germline CDR1 SEHNR, CDR2 FQNEAQ (reference sequence). Unmatched junction bases numbered 8, after V lost 5 bases and J lost 1 base.

V gene TRBV28 combines with J gene TRBJ2-3; 11 bases are a match to TRBD2. This CDR3 contains 17 residues. Trimming at V came to 6 bases and at J to 2 bases, leaving 10 bases not matched to a gene. CDR1 MDHEN and CDR2 SYDVKM come from the germline V gene. The chain's CDR3 is CASRIRTSGSFTDTQYF. For the CDR3, the DNA is TGTGCCAGCAGAATCAGGACTAGCGGGTCATTCACAGATACGCAGTATTTT.

The rearrangement joins TRBV15 to TRBJ2-7, with D possibly being TRBD1 (7 bases). The CDR3 runs 13 residues. The germline V gene encodes CDR1 LNHNV and CDR2 YYDKDF (reference sequence). The germline V and J ends were trimmed by 5 bases and 5 bases, with 13 bases remaining between them. The CDR3 DNA reads TGTGCCACCAGCCGCGGGACAGCAGACGAGCAGTACTTC. The encoded protein is CATSRGTADEQYF.

The chain is built from TRBV28 and TRBJ1-1, with 9 bases fitting TRBD1. CDR1 is MDHEN and CDR2 is SYDVKM in the germline V gene. The CDR3 contains 18 residues. V shed 5 bases and J 0 bases; nucleotides not matched to a gene: 13. Here the CDR3 reads CASSLTGTGSAMNTEAFF. Written as DNA, the CDR3 is TGTGCCAGCAGTCTAACCGGGACAGGGTCGGCGATGAACACTGAAGCTTTCTTT.

The rearrangement joins TRBV6-5 to TRBJ2-1; 12 nucleotides agree with TRBD2. V was clipped by 6 bases and J by 6 bases; unmatched bases: 6. This CDR3 comprises 15 residues. Germline-derived CDR1 and CDR2 are MNHEY and SVGAGI. The CDR3 is CASRLGLAGLNEQFF. CDR3 bases: TGTGCCAGCAGGTTGGGACTAGCGGGTCTCAATGAGCAGTTCTTC.

This clone occurred once. The chain employs TRBV15 and TRBJ2-2; D might be TRBD2 (5 bases). Germline V gene sequence: CDR1 LNHNV, CDR2 YYDKDF (reference sequence). The CDR3 spans 12 residues. The germline V and J ends were trimmed by 8 bases and 5 bases, with 9 bases remaining between them. The DNA of the CDR3 is TGTGCCACCGAGGAGCGGACCGGGGAGCTGTTTTTT. This codes for CATEERTGELFF. Full variable domain (missing parts from reference TRBV15 and TRBJ2-2): DAMVIQNPRYQVTQFGKPVTLSCSQTLNHNVMYWYQQKSSQAPKLLFHYYDKDFNNEADTPDNFQSRRPNTSFCFLDIRSPGLGDTAMYLCATEERTGELFFGEGSRLTVL.

This clone appeared a single time. This chain links TRBV15 with TRBJ2-1; 13 positions agree with TRBD2. CDR3 length equals 16 residues. Germline CDR1 reads LNHNV; CDR2 reads YYDKDF (reference sequence). Losses at the gene ends were 1 base for V and 9 bases for J; bases not matched to a gene: 6. The chain's CDR3 is CATSRGWTSGSVEQFF. The CDR3 nucleotides are TGTGCCACCAGCAGAGGGTGGACTAGCGGGAGCGTTGAGCAGTTCTTC.

This rearrangement joins TRBV5-1 to TRBJ2-7, with 10 bases identical to TRBD2. The CDR3 length is 16 residues. J gave up 9 bases and V 0 bases, and 12 bases lay outside the gene matches. From germline, CDR1 is SGHRS and CDR2 YFSETQ. In nucleotides, the CDR3 is TGCGCCAGCAGCTTGGCGAGCCTAGCGGGAGCGCCTGCGCAGTACTTC. Translation: CASSLASLAGAPAQYF.

The table lists this clone with a few counts. The gene calls are TRBV18 and TRBJ1-1, with 10 positions matching TRBD1. Looked up from germline, CDR1 is KGHSH and CDR2 is LQKENI. V was clipped by 3 bases and J by 0 bases; unmatched bases: 4. The CDR3 has 16 amino acids. CDR3 in DNA: TGTGCCAGCTCACCGGACAGGGGGATTGTGAACACTGAAGCTTTCTTT. Protein: CASSPDRGIVNTEAFF.

This clone was seen just once. The chain recombines TRBV13 with TRBJ2-1; 7 positions match TRBD2. CDR1 and CDR2 (germline): PRHDT, FYEKMQ (reference sequence). With V trimmed by 1 base and J by 0 bases, 15 bases remained unmatched. The CDR3 loop spans 20 amino acids. CDR3 nucleotide sequence: TGTGCCAGCAGCTTAGAGAGTGGAGGAGGGACTATCAGCTCCTACAATGAGCAGTTCTTC. It specifies CASSLESGGGTISSYNEQFF.

The genes are TRBV21-1 and TRBJ2-2; the tabulated D call, TRBD1, remains unverified against the DNA. TRBV21-1 is noted as a pseudogene. The CDR3 spans 15 residues. The CDR3 DNA is TGTGCCAGCAGCAAAGGGCAGGGGATAACCGGGGAGCTGTTTTTT. Its translation is CASSKGQGITGELFF.

The CDR3 DNA sequence: TGTGCCAGTAGTATAGGGTCGACAGGGAACACCTCTGGGGCCAACGTCCTGACTTTC. This sequence encodes CASSIGSTGNTSGANVLTF. The chain is built from TRBV19 and TRBJ2-6, with 7 bases matching TRBD1. The V and J ends lost 1 base and 0 bases, in that order; junction bases with no gene match: 9. This CDR3 is built from 19 residues. Looked up from germline, CDR1 is LNHDA and CDR2 is SQIVND (reference sequence).

The CDR3 spells CASSPGQFYEQYF. In nucleotides, the CDR3 is TGTGCCAGCAGCCCCGGACAATTCTACGAGCAGTACTTC. The V call is TRBV6-6, the J call TRBJ2-7; tentatively, D is TRBD1 (5 bases). The CDR3 extends over 13 amino acids. Trimming removed 6 bases from V and 3 bases from J, with 12 bases in between. The germline CDR1 and CDR2 sequences are MNHNY and SVGAGI (reference sequence).

The V call is TRBV29-1, the J call TRBJ2-7; 9 bases line up with TRBD2. The trim removed 1 base at V and 4 bases at J, leaving 20 bases unmatched. Germline V CDR1 and CDR2: SQVTM, ANQGSEA. This CDR3 has 19 amino acids. The CDR3 coding sequence is TGCAGCGTTGAAGGGATTGGACTAGCGAGGGGCCCTCCTCGATACGAGCAGTACTTC. Its protein is CSVEGIGLARGPPRYEQYF.